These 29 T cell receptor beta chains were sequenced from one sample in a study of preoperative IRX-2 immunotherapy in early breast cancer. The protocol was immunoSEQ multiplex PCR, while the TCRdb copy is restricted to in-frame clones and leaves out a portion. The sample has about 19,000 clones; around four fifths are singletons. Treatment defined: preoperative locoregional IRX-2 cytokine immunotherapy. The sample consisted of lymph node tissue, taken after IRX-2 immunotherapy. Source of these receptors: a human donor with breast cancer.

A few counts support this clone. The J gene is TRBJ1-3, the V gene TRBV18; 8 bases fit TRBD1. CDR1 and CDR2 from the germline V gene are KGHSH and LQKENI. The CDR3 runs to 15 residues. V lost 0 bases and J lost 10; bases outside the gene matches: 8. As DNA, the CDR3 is TGTGCCAGCTCACCACCGGGACAGGAGGGAGAGACCATATATTTT. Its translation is CASSPPGQEGETIYF.

CDR3 amino acids: CSVGGGIYGYTF. The CDR3 bases are TGCAGCGTTGGAGGGGGGATCTATGGCTACACCTTC. The chain joins TRBV29-1 to TRBJ1-2; D is possibly TRBD1 (6 bases). V lost 4 bases and J 4 bases, leaving 10 bases between the germline ends. CDR1 is SQVTM, CDR2 ANQGSEA, per germline. The CDR3 runs 12 residues.

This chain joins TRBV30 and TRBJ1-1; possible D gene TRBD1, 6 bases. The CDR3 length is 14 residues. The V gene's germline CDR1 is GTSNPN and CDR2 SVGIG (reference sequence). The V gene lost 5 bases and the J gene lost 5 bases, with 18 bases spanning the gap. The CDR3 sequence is CAWVSWRGRTEAFF. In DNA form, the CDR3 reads TGTGCCTGGGTCAGCTGGAGGGGGAGGACTGAAGCTTTCTTT.

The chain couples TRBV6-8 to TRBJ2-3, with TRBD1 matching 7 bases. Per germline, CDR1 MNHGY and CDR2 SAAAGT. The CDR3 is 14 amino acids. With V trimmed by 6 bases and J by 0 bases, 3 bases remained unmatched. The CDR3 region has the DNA TGTGCCAGCAGCCGACAGGGAAGCACAGATACGCAGTATTTT. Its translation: CASSRQGSTDTQYF.

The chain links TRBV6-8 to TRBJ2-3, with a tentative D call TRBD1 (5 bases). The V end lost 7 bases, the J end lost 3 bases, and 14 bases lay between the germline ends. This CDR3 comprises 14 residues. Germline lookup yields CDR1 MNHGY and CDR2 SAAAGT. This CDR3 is CASKTASGTDTQYF. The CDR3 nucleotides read TGTGCCAGCAAGACGGCATCAGGGACAGATACGCAGTATTTT.

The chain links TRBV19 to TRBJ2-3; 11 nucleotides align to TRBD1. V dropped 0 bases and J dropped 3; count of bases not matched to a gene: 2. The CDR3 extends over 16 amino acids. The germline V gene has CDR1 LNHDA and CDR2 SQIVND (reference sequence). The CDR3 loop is CASSIEDRGLTDTQYF. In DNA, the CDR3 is TGTGCCAGTAGTATAGAGGACAGGGGGCTGACAGATACGCAGTATTTT.

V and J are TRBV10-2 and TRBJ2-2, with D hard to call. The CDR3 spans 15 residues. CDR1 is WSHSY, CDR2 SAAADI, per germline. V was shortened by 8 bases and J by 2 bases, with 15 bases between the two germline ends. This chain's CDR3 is CASAQRVGNTGELFF. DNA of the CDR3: TGCGCCAGCGCCCAACGGGTAGGAAACACCGGGGAGCTGTTTTTT.

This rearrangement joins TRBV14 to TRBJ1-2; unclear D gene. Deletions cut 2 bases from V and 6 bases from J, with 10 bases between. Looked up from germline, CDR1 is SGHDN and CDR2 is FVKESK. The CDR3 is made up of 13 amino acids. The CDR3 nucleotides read TGTGCCAGCAGCCAAAACCGGCAGGATGGCTACACCTTC. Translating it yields CASSQNRQDGYTF.

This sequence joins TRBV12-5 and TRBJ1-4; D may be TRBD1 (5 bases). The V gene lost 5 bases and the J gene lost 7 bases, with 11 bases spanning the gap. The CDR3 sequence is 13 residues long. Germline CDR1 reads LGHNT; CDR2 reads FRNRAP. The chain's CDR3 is CASGPGTGEKLFF. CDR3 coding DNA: TGTGCTAGTGGTCCGGGGACGGGTGAAAAACTGTTTTTT. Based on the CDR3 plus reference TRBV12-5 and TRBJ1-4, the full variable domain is DARVTQTPRHKVTEMGQEVTMRCQPILGHNTVFWYRQTMMQGLELLAYFRNRAPLDDSGMPKDRFSAEMPDATLATLKIQPSEPRDSAVYFCASGPGTGEKLFFGSGTQLSVL.

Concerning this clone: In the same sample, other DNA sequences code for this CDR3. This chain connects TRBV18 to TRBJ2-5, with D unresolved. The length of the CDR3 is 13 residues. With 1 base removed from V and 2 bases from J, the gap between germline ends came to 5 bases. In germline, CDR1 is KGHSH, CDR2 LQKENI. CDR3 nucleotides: TGTGCCAGCTCACCACGTGGGCAAGAGACCCAGTACTTC. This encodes CASSPRGQETQYF.

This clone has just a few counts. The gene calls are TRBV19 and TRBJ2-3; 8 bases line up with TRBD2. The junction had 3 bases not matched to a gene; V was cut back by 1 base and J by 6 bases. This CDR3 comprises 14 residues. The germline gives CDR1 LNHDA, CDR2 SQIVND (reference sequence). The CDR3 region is CASSIAGGLDTQYF. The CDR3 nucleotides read TGTGCCAGTAGTATAGCGGGAGGGCTGGATACGCAGTATTTT.

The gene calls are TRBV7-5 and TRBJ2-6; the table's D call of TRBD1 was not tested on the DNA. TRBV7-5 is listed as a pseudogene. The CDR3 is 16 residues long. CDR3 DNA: TGTGCCAGCAGCTTAGGGCAGGTCCCTGGGGCCAACGTCCTGACTTTC. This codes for CASSLGQVPGANVLTF.

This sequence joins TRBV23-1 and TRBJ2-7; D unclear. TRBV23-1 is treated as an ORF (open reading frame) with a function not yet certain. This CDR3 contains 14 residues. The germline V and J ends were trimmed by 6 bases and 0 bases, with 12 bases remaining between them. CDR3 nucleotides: TGCGCCAGCAGCCAAGGCTATTCCTCCTACGAGCAGTACTTC. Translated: CASSQGYSSYEQYF.

CDR3 DNA: TGTGCCAGCAGTGCCGGACAGAACCAAGAGACCCAGTACTTC. Protein: CASSAGQNQETQYF. The rearrangement joins TRBV28 to TRBJ2-5, with D tentatively TRBD1 (6 bases). Deletions cut 5 bases from V and 0 bases from J, with 10 bases between. Germline lookup yields CDR1 MDHEN and CDR2 SYDVKM. This CDR3 is 14 amino acids long.

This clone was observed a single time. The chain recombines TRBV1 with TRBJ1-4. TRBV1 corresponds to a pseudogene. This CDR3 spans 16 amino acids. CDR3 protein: CASSRTTVATNEKLFF. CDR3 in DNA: TGCGCCAGCAGCCGGACGACGGTTGCAACTAATGAAAAACTGTTTTTT.

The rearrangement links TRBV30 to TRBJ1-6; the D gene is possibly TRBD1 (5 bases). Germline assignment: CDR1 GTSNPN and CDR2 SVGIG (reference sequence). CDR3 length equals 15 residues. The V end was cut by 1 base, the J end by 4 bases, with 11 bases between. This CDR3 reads CAWSARQRYNSPLHF. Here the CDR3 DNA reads TGTGCCTGGAGTGCACGACAGCGGTATAATTCACCCCTCCACTTT.

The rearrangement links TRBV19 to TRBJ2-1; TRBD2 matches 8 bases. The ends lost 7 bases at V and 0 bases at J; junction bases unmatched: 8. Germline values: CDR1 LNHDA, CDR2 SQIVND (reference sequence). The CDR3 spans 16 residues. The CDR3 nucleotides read TGTGCCAGTATGGCACCGGGGGGGGGCTCCTACAATGAGCAGTTCTTC. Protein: CASMAPGGGSYNEQFF.

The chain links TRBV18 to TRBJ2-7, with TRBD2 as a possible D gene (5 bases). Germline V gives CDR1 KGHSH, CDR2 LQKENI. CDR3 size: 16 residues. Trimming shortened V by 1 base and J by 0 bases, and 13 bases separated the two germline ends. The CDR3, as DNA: TGTGCCAGCTCACCACGCTCGGGGATTGGCTCCTACGAGCAGTACTTC. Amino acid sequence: CASSPRSGIGSYEQYF. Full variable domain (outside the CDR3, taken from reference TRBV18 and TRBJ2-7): NAGVMQNPRHLVRRRGQEARLRCSPMKGHSHVYWYRQLPEEGLKFMVYLQKENIIDESGMPKERFSAEFPKEGPSILRIQQVVRGDSAAYFCASSPRSGIGSYEQYFGPGTRLTVT.

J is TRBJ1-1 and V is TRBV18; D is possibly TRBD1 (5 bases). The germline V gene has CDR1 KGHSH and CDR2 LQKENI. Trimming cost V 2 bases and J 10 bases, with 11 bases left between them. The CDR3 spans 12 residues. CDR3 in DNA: TGTGCCAGCTCACCAGTCAGGGAGGCAGCTTTCTTT. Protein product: CASSPVREAAFF. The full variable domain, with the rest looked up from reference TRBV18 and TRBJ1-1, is NAGVMQNPRHLVRRRGQEARLRCSPMKGHSHVYWYRQLPEEGLKFMVYLQKENIIDESGMPKERFSAEFPKEGPSILRIQQVVRGDSAAYFCASSPVREAAFFGQGTRLTVV.

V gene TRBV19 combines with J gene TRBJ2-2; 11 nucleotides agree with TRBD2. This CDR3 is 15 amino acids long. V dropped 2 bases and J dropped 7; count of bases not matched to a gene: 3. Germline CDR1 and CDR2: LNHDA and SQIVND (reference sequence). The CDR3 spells CASSILAGGVGELFF. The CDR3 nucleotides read TGTGCCAGTAGTATACTAGCGGGAGGAGTCGGGGAGCTGTTTTTT.

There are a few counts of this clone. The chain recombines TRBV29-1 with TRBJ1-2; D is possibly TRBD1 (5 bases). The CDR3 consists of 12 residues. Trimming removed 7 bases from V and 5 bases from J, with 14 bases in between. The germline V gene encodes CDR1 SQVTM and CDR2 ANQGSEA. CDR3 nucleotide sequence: TGCAGCGCCTTGACAGTTACTTATGGCTACACCTTC. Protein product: CSALTVTYGYTF.

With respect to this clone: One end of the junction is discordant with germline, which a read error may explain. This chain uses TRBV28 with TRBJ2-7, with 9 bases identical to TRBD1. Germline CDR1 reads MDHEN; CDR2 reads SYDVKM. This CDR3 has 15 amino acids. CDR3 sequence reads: CASSSPGTGSFEQYF. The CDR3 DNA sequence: TGTGCCAGCAGTTCACCCGGGACAGGGTCCTTCGAGCAGTACTTC. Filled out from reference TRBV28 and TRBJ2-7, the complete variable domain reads DVKVTQSSRYLVKRTGEKVFLECVQDMDHENMFWYRQDPGLGLRLIYFSYDVKMKEKGDIPEGYSVSREKKERFSLILESASTNQTSMYLCASSSPGTGSFEQYFGPGTRLTVT.

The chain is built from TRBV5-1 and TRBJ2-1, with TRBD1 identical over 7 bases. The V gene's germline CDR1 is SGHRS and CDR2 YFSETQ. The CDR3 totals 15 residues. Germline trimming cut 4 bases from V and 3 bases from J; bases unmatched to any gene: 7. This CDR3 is CASSPTGISYNEQFF. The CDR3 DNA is TGCGCCAGCAGCCCGACAGGGATCAGCTACAATGAGCAGTTCTTC.

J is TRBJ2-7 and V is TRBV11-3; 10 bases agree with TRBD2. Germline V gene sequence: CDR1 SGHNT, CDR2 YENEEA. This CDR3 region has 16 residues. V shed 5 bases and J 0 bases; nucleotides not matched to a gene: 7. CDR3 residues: CASSLNSGGSSYEQYF. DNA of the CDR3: TGTGCCAGCAGCCTAAATAGCGGGGGGAGCTCCTACGAGCAGTACTTC.

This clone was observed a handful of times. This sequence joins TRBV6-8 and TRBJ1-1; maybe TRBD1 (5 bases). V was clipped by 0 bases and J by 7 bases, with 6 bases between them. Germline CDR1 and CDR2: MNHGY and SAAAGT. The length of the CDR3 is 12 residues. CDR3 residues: CASSYSQGEAFF. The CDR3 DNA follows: TGTGCCAGCAGTTACTCTCAGGGTGAAGCTTTCTTT.

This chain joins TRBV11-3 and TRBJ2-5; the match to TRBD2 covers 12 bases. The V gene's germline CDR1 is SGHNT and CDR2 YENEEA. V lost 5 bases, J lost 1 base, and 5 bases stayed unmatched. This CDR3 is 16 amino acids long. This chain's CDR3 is CASSPWTSGIQETQYF. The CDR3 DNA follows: TGTGCCAGCAGCCCCTGGACTAGCGGGATCCAAGAGACCCAGTACTTC.

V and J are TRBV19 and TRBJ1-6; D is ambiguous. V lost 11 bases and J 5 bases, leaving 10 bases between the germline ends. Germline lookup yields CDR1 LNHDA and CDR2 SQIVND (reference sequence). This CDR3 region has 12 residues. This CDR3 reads CACGRNNSPLHF. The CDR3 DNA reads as TGTGCCTGCGGACGGAATAATTCACCCCTCCACTTT.

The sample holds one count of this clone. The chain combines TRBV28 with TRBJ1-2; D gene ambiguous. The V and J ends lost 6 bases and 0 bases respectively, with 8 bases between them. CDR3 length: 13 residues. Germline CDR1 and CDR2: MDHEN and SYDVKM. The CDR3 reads CASRTDPNYGYTF. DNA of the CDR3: TGTGCCAGCAGGACGGATCCTAACTATGGCTACACCTTC.

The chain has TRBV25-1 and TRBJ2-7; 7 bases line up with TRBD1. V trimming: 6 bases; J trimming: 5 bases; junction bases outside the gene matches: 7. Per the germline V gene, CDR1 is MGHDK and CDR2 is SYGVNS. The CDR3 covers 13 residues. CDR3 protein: CASREIDRDEQYF. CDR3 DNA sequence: TGTGCCAGCAGGGAAATCGACAGGGACGAGCAGTACTTC.